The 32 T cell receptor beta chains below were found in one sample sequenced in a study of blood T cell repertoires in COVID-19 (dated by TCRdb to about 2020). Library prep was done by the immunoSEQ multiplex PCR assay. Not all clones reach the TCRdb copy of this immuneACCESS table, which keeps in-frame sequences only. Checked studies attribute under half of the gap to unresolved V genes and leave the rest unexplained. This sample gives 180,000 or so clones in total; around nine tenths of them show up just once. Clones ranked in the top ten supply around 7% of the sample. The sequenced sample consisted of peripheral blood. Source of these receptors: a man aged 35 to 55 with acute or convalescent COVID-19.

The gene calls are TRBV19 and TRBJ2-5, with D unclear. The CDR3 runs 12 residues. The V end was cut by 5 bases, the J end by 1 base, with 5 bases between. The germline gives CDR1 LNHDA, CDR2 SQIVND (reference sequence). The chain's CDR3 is CASSQFQETQYF. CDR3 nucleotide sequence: TGTGCCAGTAGTCAGTTCCAAGAGACCCAGTACTTC.

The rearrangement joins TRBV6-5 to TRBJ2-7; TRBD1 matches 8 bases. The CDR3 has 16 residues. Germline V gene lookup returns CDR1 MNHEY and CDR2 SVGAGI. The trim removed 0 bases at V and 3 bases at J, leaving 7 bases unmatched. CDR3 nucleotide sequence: TGTGCCAGCAGTTACTCTCCGGGACAGGCAGACTACGAGCAGTACTTC. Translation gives CASSYSPGQADYEQYF.

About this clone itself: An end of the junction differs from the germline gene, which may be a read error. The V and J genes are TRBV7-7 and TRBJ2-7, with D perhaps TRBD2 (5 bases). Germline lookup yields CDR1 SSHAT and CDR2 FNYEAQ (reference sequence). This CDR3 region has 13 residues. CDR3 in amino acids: CASSPKLRGEQYF. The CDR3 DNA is TGTGCTAGCAGCCCGAAACTACGGGGCGAGCAGTACTTC.

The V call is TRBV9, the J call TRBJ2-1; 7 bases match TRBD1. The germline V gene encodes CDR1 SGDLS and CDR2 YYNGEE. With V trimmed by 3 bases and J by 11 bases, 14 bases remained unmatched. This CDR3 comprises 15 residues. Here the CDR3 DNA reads TGTGCCAGCAGCGCGACCGACTACCGACAGGGAAAGCAGTTCTTC. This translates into CASSATDYRQGKQFF.

CDR3 sequence (DNA): TGTGCCAGCAGCTTAAGTTCGCAGTACAATGAGCAGTTCTTC. It encodes CASSLSSQYNEQFF. The V call is TRBV7-3, the J call TRBJ2-1; no definite D call. Per germline, CDR1 SGHTA and CDR2 FQGTGA. Trimming took off 1 base at V and 4 bases at J, with 8 bases between the two ends. This CDR3 comprises 14 residues.

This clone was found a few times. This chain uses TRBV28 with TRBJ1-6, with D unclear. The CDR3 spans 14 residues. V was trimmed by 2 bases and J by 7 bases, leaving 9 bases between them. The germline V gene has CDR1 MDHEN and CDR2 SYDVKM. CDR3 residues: CASSLADGNSPLHF. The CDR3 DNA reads TGTGCCAGCAGTTTAGCAGACGGGAATTCACCCCTCCACTTT.

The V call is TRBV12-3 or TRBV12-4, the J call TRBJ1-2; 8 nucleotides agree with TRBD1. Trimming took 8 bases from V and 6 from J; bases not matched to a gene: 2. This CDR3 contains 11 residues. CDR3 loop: CASQGADGYTF. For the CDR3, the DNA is TGTGCCAGCCAGGGGGCCGATGGCTACACCTTC.

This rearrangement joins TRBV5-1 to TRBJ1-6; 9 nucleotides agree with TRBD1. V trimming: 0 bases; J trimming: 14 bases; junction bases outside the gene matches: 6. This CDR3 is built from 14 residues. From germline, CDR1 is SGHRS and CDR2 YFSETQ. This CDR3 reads CASSLAGQGESLHF. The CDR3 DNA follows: TGCGCCAGCAGCTTGGCGGGACAGGGCGAATCCCTCCACTTT.

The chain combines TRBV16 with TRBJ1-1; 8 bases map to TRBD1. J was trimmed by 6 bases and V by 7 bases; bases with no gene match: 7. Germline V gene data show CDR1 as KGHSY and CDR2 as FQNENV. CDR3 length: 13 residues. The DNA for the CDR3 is TGTGCCAGCACTCCACAGGGGGAAGCTGAAGCTTTCTTT. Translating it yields CASTPQGEAEAFF.

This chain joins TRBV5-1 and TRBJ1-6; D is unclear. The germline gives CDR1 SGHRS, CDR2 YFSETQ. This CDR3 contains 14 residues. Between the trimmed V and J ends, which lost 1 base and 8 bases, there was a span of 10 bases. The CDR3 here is CASSLSGNYSPLHF. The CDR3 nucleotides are TGCGCCAGCAGCTTGAGCGGGAACTATTCACCCCTCCACTTT.

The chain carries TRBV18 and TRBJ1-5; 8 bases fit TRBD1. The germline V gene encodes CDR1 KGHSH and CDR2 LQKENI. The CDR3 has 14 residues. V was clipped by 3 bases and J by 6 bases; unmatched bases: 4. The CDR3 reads CASSPDRVAQPQHF. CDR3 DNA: TGTGCCAGCTCACCGGACAGGGTCGCTCAGCCCCAGCATTTT.

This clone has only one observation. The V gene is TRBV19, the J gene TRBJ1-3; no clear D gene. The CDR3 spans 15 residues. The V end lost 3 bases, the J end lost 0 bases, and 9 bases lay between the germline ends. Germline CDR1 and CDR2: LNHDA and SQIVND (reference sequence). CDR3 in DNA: TGTGCCAGTAGTATCGACATACCCTCTGGAAACACCATATATTTT. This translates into CASSIDIPSGNTIYF.

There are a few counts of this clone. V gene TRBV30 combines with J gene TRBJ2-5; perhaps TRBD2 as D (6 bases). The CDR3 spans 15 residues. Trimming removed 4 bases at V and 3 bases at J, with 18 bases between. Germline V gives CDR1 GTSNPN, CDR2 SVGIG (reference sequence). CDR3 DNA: TGTGCCTGGACGGCTGGGACTCTTTTTAAAGAGACCCAGTACTTC. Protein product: CAWTAGTLFKETQYF.

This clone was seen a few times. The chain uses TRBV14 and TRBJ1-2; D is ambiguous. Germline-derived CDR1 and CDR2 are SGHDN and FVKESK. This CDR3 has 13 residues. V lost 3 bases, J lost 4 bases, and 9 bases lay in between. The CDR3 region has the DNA TGTGCCAGCAGCCACGGTCCTTCCTATGGCTACACCTTC. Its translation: CASSHGPSYGYTF.

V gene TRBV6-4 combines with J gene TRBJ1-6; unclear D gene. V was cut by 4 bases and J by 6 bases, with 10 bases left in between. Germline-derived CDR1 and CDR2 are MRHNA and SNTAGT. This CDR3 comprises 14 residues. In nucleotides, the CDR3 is TGTGCCAGCAGTGGGGGAGGACCTAATTCACCCCTCCACTTT. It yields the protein CASSGGGPNSPLHF.

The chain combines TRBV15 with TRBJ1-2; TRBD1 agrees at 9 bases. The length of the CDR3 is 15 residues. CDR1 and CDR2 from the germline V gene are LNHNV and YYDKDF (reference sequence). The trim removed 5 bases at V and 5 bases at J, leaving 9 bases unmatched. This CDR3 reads CATSRNAGQGYGYTF. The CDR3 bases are TGTGCCACCAGCCGAAATGCGGGACAGGGATATGGCTACACCTTC.

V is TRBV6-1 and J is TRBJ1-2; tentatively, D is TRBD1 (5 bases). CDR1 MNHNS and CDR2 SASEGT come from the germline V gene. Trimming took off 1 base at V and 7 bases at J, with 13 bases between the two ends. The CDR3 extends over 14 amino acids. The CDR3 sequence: CASSEVLTVGGYTF. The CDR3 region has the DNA TGTGCCAGCAGTGAAGTCTTGACAGTCGGTGGCTACACCTTC.

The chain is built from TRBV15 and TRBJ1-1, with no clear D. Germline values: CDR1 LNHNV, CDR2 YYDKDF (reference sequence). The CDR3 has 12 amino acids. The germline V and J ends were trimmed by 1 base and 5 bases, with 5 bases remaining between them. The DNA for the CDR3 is TGTGCCACCAGCAGAGCCCGGACTGAAGCTTTCTTT. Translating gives CATSRARTEAFF.

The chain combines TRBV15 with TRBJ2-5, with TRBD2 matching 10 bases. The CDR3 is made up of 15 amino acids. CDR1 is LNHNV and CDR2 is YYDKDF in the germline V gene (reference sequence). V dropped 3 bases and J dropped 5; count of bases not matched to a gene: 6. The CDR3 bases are TGTGCCACCAGCAGGCCTAGCGGGGGCCGGGAGACCCAGTACTTC. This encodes CATSRPSGGRETQYF.

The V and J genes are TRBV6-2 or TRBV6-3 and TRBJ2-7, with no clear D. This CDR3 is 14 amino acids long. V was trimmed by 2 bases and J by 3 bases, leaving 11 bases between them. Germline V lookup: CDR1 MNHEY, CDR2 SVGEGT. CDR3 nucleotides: TGTGCCAGCAGTTACATAAACACCGACTACGAGCAGTACTTC. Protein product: CASSYINTDYEQYF.

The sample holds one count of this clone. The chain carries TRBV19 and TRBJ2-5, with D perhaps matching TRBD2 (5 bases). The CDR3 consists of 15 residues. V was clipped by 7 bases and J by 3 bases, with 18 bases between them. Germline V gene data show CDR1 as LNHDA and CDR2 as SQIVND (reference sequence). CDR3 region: CASTPSGLPKETQYF. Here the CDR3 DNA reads TGTGCCAGTACCCCAAGTGGACTGCCGAAAGAGACCCAGTACTTC.

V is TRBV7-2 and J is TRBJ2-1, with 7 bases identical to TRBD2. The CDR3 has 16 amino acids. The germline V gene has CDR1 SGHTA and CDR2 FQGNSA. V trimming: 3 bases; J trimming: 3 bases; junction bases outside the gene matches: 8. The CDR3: CASSLGGLTYYNEQFF. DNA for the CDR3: TGTGCCAGCAGCTTGGGGGGACTAACCTACTACAATGAGCAGTTCTTC. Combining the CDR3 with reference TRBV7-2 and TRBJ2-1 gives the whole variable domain GAGVSQSPSNKVTEKGKDVELRCDPISGHTALYWYRQSLGQGLEFLIYFQGNSAPDKSGLPSDRFSAERTGGSVSTLTIQRTQQEDSAVYLCASSLGGLTYYNEQFFGPGTRLTVL.

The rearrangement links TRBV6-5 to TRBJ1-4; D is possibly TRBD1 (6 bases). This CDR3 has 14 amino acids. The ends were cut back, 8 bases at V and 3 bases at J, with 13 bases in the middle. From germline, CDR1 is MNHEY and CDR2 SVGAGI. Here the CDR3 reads CASGPTGPNEKLFF. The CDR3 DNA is TGTGCCAGCGGCCCGACAGGACCTAATGAAAAACTGTTTTTT.

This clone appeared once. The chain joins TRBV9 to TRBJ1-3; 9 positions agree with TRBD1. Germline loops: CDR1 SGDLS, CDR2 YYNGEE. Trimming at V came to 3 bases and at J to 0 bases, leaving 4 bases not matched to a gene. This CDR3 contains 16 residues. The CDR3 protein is CASSGLTGGSGNTIYF. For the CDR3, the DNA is TGTGCCAGCAGCGGCCTGACAGGGGGCTCTGGAAACACCATATATTTT. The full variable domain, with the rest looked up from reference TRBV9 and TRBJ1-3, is DSGVTQTPKHLITATGQRVTLRCSPRSGDLSVYWYQQSLDQGLQFLIQYYNGEERAKGNILERFSAQQFPDLHSELNLSSLELGDSALYFCASSGLTGGSGNTIYFGEGSWLTVV.

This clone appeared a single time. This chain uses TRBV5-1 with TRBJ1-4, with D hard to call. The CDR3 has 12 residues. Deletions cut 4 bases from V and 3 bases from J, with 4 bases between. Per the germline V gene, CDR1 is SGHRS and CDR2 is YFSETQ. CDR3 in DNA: TGCGCCAGCAGCCAGTCTAATGAAAAACTGTTTTTT. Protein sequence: CASSQSNEKLFF.

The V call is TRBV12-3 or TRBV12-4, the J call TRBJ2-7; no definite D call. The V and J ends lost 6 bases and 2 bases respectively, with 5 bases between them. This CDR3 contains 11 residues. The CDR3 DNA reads TGTGCCAGCAGCAGAACCTACGAGCAGTACTTC. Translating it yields CASSRTYEQYF.

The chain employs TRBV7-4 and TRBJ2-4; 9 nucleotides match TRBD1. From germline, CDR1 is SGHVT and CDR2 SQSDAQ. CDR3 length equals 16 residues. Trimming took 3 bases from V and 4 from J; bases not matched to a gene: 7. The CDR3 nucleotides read TGTGCCAGCAGCTTTAGTCCCGGACAGGGGAAAAACATTCAGTACTTC. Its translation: CASSFSPGQGKNIQYF.

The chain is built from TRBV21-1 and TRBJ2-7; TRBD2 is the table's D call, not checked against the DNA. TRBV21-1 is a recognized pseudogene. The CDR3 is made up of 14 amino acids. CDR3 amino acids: CASSKGGGGYEQYF. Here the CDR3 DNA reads TGTGCCAGCAGCAAAGGGGGGGGCGGATACGAGCAGTACTTC.

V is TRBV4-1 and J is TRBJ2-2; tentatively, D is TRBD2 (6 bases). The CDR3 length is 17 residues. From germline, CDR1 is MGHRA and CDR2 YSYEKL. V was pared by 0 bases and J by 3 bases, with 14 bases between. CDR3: CASSQDRGTYDTGELFF. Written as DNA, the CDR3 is TGCGCCAGCAGCCAAGATCGGGGGACCTACGACACCGGGGAGCTGTTTTTT.

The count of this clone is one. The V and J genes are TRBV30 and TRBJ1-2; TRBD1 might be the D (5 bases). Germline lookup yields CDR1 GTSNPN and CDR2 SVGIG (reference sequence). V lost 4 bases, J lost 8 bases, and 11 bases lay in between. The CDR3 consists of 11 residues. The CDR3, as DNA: TGTGCCTGGACGGGGGTTAGCGGCTACACCTTC. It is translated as CAWTGVSGYTF. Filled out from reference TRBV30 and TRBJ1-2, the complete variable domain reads SQTIHQWPATLVQPVGSPLSLECTVEGTSNPNLYWYRQAAGRGLQLLFYSVGIGQISSEVPQNLSASRPQDRQFILSSKKLLLSDSGFYLCAWTGVSGYTFGSGTRLTVV.

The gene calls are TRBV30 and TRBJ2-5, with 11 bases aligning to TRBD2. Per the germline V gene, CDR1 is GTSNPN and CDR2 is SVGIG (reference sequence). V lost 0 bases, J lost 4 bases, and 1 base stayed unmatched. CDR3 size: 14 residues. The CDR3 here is CAWSVLAGGETQYF. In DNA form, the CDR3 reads TGTGCCTGGAGTGTGCTAGCGGGGGGAGAGACCCAGTACTTC.

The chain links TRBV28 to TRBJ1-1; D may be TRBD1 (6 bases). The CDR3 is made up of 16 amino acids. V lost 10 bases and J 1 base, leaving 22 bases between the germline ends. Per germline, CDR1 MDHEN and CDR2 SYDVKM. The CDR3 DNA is TGTGCCACCACTGGGTACAGGGTAATTGCGAACACTGAAGCTTTCTTT. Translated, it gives CATTGYRVIANTEAFF. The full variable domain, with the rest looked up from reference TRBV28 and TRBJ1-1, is DVKVTQSSRYLVKRTGEKVFLECVQDMDHENMFWYRQDPGLGLRLIYFSYDVKMKEKGDIPEGYSVSREKKERFSLILESASTNQTSMYLCATTGYRVIANTEAFFGQGTRLTVV.